The clone carrying this T cell receptor (beta chain) was counted only a few times. The antigen remains undetermined. The record originates from a study of PD-1 blockade in classical Hodgkin lymphoma. Looking at the study overall: On a schedule of every 2 weeks, patients received nivolumab 3 mg/kg intravenously. General observations from the study: The authors excluded patients who started nivolumab under 1 year after ASCT. Newly diagnosed patients reportedly trailed healthy donors in baseline TCR diversity. Newly diagnosed patients and complete responders had comparable diversity at baseline.

Every patient relapsed after autologous stem cell transplantation, and brentuximab vedotin exposure varied. The data were produced by immunoSEQ multiplex PCR, yet TCRdb's version contains in-frame clones alone and is incomplete. The sample lists 10,000 to 15,000 clones, roughly 80% occurring once. Trimming pared 1 base from V and 0 bases from J, leaving 6 bases between. Germline V CDR1 and CDR2: MNHNS, SASEGT. This CDR3 spans 14 amino acids. The sample consisted of peripheral blood mononuclear cells (PBMCs), taken at baseline. The sequence came from a human donor with classical Hodgkin lymphoma. The rearrangement links TRBV6-1 to TRBJ1-2, with D perhaps TRBD1 (6 bases). The CDR3 reads CASSEGTANYGYTF. The DNA for the CDR3 is TGTGCCAGCAGTGAAGGGACAGCTAACTATGGCTACACCTTC.